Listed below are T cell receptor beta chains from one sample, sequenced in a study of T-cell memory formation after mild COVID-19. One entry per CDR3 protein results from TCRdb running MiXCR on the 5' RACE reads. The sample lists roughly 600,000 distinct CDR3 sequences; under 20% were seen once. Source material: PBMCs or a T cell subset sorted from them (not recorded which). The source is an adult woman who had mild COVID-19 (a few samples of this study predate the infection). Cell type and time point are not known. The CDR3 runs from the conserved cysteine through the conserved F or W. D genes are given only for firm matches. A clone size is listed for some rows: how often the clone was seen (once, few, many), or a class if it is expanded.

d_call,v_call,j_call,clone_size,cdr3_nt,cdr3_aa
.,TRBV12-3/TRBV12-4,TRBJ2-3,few,TGTGCCAGCCATCTTGGTACCCGAAGCACAGATACGCAGTATTTT,CASHLGTRSTDTQYF
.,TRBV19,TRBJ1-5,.,TGTGCCAGTAGTGTACCCCAGAGCAATCAGCCCCAGCATTTT,CASSVPQSNQPQHF
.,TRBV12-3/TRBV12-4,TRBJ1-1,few,TGTGCCAGCAGTTTCGGGCGAACTGAAGCTTTCTTT,CASSFGRTEAFF
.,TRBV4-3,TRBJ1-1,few,TGCGCCAGCAGCCCGACTTTCCGGGGATACACTGAAGCTTTCTTT,CASSPTFRGYTEAFF
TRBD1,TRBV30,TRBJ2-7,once,TGTGCCTGGAGTCGAGGGGGGGACAGGGACTACGAGCAGTACTTC,CAWSRGGDRDYEQYF
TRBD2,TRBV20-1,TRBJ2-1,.,TGCAGTGCTAGAGATCCGGGGCTAGCGGGAAAGGATGAGCAGTTCTTC,CSARDPGLAGKDEQFF
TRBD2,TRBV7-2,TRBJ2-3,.,TGTGCCAGCAGCTTAGCATCGCTAGCGGGAGGGCCACGCACAGATACGCAGTATTTT,CASSLASLAGGPRTDTQYF
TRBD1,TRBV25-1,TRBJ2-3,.,TGTGCCAGCAGTGGGGACAGGGGGGTTTGGGATACGCAGTATTTT,CASSGDRGVWDTQYF
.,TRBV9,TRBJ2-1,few,TGTGCCAGCAGCGTAGACGGCTCCCTCTTCGACAATGAGCAGTTCTTC,CASSVDGSLFDNEQFF
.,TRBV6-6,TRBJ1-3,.,TGTGCCAGCAGCAGGGAGAGACTCCCGGGTTCTGGAAACACCATATATTTT,CASSRERLPGSGNTIYF
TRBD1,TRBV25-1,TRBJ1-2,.,TGTGCCAGCAGTTTGGAGGGGGCCGCTGGCTACACCTTC,CASSLEGAAGYTF
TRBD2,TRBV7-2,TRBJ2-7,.,TGTGCCAGCAGCACGGAGAGTAGCGGGTATTCCTCCTACGAGCAGTACTTC,CASSTESSGYSSYEQYF